Presented here are 26 T cell receptor beta chains from one specimen sequenced in a study of blood T cell repertoires in COVID-19. The method was immunoSEQ multiplex PCR; TCRdb's version includes in-frame clones alone and lacks a portion of them. The sample consists of 140,000 to 150,000 clones, 84% of them appearing once. Material: peripheral blood. The origin of the receptors is a human donor in a cohort sampled during active COVID-19.

The V and J genes are TRBV19 and TRBJ1-2; TRBD1 matches 10 bases. J gave up 3 bases and V 5 bases, and 9 bases lay outside the gene matches. CDR3 length equals 16 residues. The germline V gene has CDR1 LNHDA and CDR2 SQIVND (reference sequence). The CDR3 coding sequence is TGTGCCAGTAGTGCCGGGACAGGGGCGGTCCACTATGGCTACACCTTC. As protein: CASSAGTGAVHYGYTF.

V is TRBV19 and J is TRBJ2-6; a weak D match, TRBD1 (5 bases). The V and J ends lost 5 bases and 2 bases respectively, with 13 bases between them. This CDR3 is 16 amino acids long. CDR1 LNHDA and CDR2 SQIVND come from the germline V gene (reference sequence). The CDR3 bases are TGTGCCAGTAGTGTACCCAGGGTGGCTGGGGCCAACGTCCTGACTTTC. This sequence encodes CASSVPRVAGANVLTF.

This clone was seen only a few times. This chain connects TRBV2 to TRBJ2-1; possibly TRBD2 for D (6 bases). The CDR3 loop spans 10 amino acids. Germline values: CDR1 SNHLY, CDR2 FYNNEI. The germline V and J ends were trimmed by 8 bases and 8 bases, with 7 bases remaining between them. The CDR3 sequence is CASGEDEQFF. The CDR3 nucleotides are TGTGCCAGCGGGGAGGATGAGCAGTTCTTC. The full variable domain, with the rest looked up from reference TRBV2 and TRBJ2-1, is EPEVTQTPSHQVTQMGQEVILRCVPISNHLYFYWYRQILGQKVEFLVSFYNNEISEKSEIFDDQFSVERPDGSNFTLKIRSTKLEDSAMYFCASGEDEQFFGPGTRLTVL.

The CDR3 DNA follows: TGTGCCAGCCGCTCGGACAGGGGGCTAAGCTATGGCTACACCTTC. Protein sequence: CASRSDRGLSYGYTF. The rearrangement links TRBV28 to TRBJ1-2; TRBD1 agrees at 11 bases. J lost 4 bases, V lost 8 bases, and 9 bases had no gene match. Germline CDR1 MDHEN, CDR2 SYDVKM. The CDR3 sequence is 15 residues long.

The gene calls are TRBV29-1 and TRBJ2-2, with a tentative D call TRBD1 (6 bases). This CDR3 comprises 13 residues. CDR1 is SQVTM, CDR2 ANQGSEA, per germline. V lost 8 bases and J lost 0, with 10 bases in between. The CDR3 nucleotides read TGCAGCACAGGGTTAACGAACACCGGGGAGCTGTTTTTT. Amino acid sequence: CSTGLTNTGELFF.

This clone counts as medium-sized. The rearrangement links TRBV6-1 to TRBJ1-3; a possible D gene is TRBD1 (5 bases). V lost 4 bases to trimming and J lost 0 bases, with 13 bases between them. The CDR3 runs 16 residues. Germline-derived CDR1 and CDR2 are MNHNS and SASEGT. CDR3 loop: CASSVQGEVSGNTIYF. In nucleotides, the CDR3 is TGTGCCAGCAGTGTGCAGGGTGAAGTCTCTGGAAACACCATATATTTT.

This clone occurred once. V is TRBV7-2 and J is TRBJ1-6; possible D gene TRBD1, 5 bases. Germline CDR1 is SGHTA and CDR2 is FQGNSA. CDR3 length: 15 residues. Trimming shortened V by 3 bases and J by 8 bases, and 14 bases separated the two germline ends. DNA of the CDR3: TGTGCCAGCAGCTTTTTTACAAAAGGGGATTCACCCCTCCACTTT. Its protein product is CASSFFTKGDSPLHF.

The chain has TRBV6-1 and TRBJ1-5, with D hard to call. Trimming cost V 2 bases and J 6 bases, with 14 bases left between them. This CDR3 contains 15 residues. Germline CDR1 reads MNHNS; CDR2 reads SASEGT. CDR3 nucleotides: TGTGCCAGCAGTGAACCTACTTCAAGTATTCAGCCCCAGCATTTT. Translated, it gives CASSEPTSSIQPQHF.

This clone came up once. V gene TRBV6-5 combines with J gene TRBJ1-2; 9 bases align to TRBD1. CDR1 and CDR2 from the germline V gene are MNHEY and SVGAGI. V gave up 6 bases and J gave up 1 base; unmatched junction bases: 3. The CDR3 contains 14 residues. CDR3: CASRQTGGNYGYTF. The CDR3 DNA reads as TGTGCCAGCAGACAGACAGGGGGTAACTATGGCTACACCTTC.

The rearrangement uses TRBV18 and TRBJ1-5, with D possibly being TRBD1 (6 bases). The CDR3 is 12 amino acids. The V and J ends lost 4 bases and 11 bases respectively, with 12 bases between them. Germline V gives CDR1 KGHSH, CDR2 LQKENI. Here the CDR3 reads CASSRGGEAQHF. In nucleotides, the CDR3 is TGTGCCAGCTCACGGGGGGGCGAGGCCCAGCATTTT.

V gene TRBV30 combines with J gene TRBJ2-2; TRBD2 is a possible D gene (7 bases). Germline lookup yields CDR1 GTSNPN and CDR2 SVGIG (reference sequence). The CDR3 consists of 16 residues. Deletions cut 0 bases from V and 4 bases from J, with 15 bases between. The CDR3 loop is CAWSVLGGPFTGELFF. The CDR3 DNA reads as TGTGCCTGGAGTGTACTCGGGGGGCCATTCACCGGGGAGCTGTTTTTT.

The chain carries TRBV7-8 and TRBJ2-3; 8 nucleotides agree with TRBD1. The V gene's germline CDR1 is SGHVS and CDR2 FQNEAQ. The CDR3 consists of 14 residues. J gave up 2 bases and V 6 bases, and 4 bases lay outside the gene matches. CDR3 amino acids: CASRDREYTDTQYF. The CDR3 nucleotides read TGTGCCAGCAGGGACAGGGAATACACAGATACGCAGTATTTT.

The chain has TRBV7-9 and TRBJ1-3; the match to TRBD1 covers 8 bases. V was clipped by 5 bases and J by 2 bases; unmatched bases: 14. The CDR3 is 18 residues long. Looked up from germline, CDR1 is SEHNR and CDR2 is FQNEAQ (reference sequence). CDR3 in DNA: TGTGCCAGCAGCGCCTCCGGGACAGGATCCTCCACTGGAAACACCATATATTTT. Its protein product is CASSASGTGSSTGNTIYF.

This clone came up once. DNA for the CDR3: TGTGCCAGCAGCACTGAATACTCTGGGGCCAACGTCCTGACTTTC. Translated, it gives CASSTEYSGANVLTF. The chain carries TRBV5-4 and TRBJ2-6, with D unclear. The CDR3 sequence is 15 residues long. The germline V gene has CDR1 SGHNT and CDR2 YYREEE (reference sequence). Trimming removed 4 bases from V and 0 bases from J, with 8 bases in between.

CDR3 in DNA: TGTGCCAGCAGTGAACAGGGATCCTATAATTCACCCCTCCACTTT. It translates to CASSEQGSYNSPLHF. The J gene is TRBJ1-6, the V gene TRBV2, with D possibly matching TRBD1 (5 bases). Germline-derived CDR1 and CDR2 are SNHLY and FYNNEI. The V gene lost 2 bases and the J gene lost 1 base, with 6 bases spanning the gap. The CDR3 extends over 15 amino acids.

DNA of the CDR3: TGTGCCAGTACCCAGGACAGGGACCGGGGCTACACCTTC. It specifies CASTQDRDRGYTF. V usage is TRBV19 and J usage is TRBJ1-2; 8 nucleotides match TRBD1. The CDR3 is 13 residues long. The V gene's germline CDR1 is LNHDA and CDR2 SQIVND (reference sequence). Germline trimming cut 7 bases from V and 8 bases from J; bases unmatched to any gene: 9.

The CDR3, as DNA: TGTGCCATCAATGGGCCAGGGAATTCACCCCTCCACTTT. Translation: CAINGPGNSPLHF. The chain links TRBV10-3 to TRBJ1-6, with D maybe TRBD1 (5 bases). CDR1 is ENHRY and CDR2 is SYGVKD in the germline V gene. The CDR3 length is 13 residues. V lost 7 bases to trimming and J lost 7 bases, with 11 bases between them.

The CDR3 nucleotides read TGTGCCAGCAGCCCGGGGACAGCGCTCTATGGCTACACCTTC. Protein sequence: CASSPGTALYGYTF. J is TRBJ1-2 and V is TRBV7-2, with 7 bases identical to TRBD1. The V and J ends lost 5 bases and 4 bases, in that order; junction bases with no gene match: 7. The length of the CDR3 is 14 residues. Germline values: CDR1 SGHTA, CDR2 FQGNSA.

The genes are TRBV2 and TRBJ1-1, with D unclear. The V end lost 8 bases, the J end lost 0 bases, and 10 bases lay between the germline ends. The germline V gene has CDR1 SNHLY and CDR2 FYNNEI. The CDR3 totals 13 residues. For the CDR3, the DNA is TGTGCCAGCTCACAGTGGATGAACACTGAAGCTTTCTTT. The encoded protein is CASSQWMNTEAFF. The full variable domain, in which reference TRBV2 and TRBJ1-1 provide the parts outside the CDR3, is EPEVTQTPSHQVTQMGQEVILRCVPISNHLYFYWYRQILGQKVEFLVSFYNNEISEKSEIFDDQFSVERPDGSNFTLKIRSTKLEDSAMYFCASSQWMNTEAFFGQGTRLTVV.

Comments on this clone: The same CDR3 arises from other DNA sequences in this sample as well. The rearrangement uses TRBV5-1 and TRBJ1-2; 7 nucleotides match TRBD1. CDR3 length: 13 amino acids. Per the germline V gene, CDR1 is SGHRS and CDR2 is YFSETQ. V lost 5 bases to trimming and J lost 4 bases; unmatched junction nucleotides: 5. The CDR3 here is CASSSTGTYGYTF. CDR3 nucleotide sequence: TGCGCCAGCAGTTCGACAGGGACCTATGGCTACACCTTC.

The V and J genes are TRBV12-3 or TRBV12-4 and TRBJ1-6, with D possibly being TRBD1 (6 bases). Trimming cost V 7 bases and J 10 bases, with 14 bases left between them. The CDR3 extends over 13 amino acids. The CDR3 loop is CASKGHVRSPLHF. The CDR3 nucleotides read TGTGCCAGCAAGGGACACGTTCGCTCACCCCTCCACTTT.

The V and J genes are TRBV19 and TRBJ2-7, with D unresolved. In germline, CDR1 is LNHDA, CDR2 SQIVND (reference sequence). Trimming took 7 bases from V and 1 from J, leaving 11 bases between them. The CDR3 has 13 residues. CDR3 protein: CASKGRNSYEQYF. The DNA for the CDR3 is TGTGCCAGTAAAGGCAGGAATTCCTACGAGCAGTACTTC. The full variable domain, completed using reference TRBV19 and TRBJ2-7, is DGGITQSPKYLFRKEGQNVTLSCEQNLNHDAMYWYRQDPGQGLRLIYYSQIVNDFQKGDIAEGYSVSREKKESFPLTVTSAQKNPTAFYLCASKGRNSYEQYFGPGTRLTVT.

The chain combines TRBV3-1 (or the pseudogene TRBV3-2) with TRBJ1-6; D might be TRBD1 (6 bases). Germline assignment: CDR1 LGHDT and CDR2 YNNKEL (reference sequence). CDR3 length: 14 amino acids. Trimming left V 1 base short and J 9 bases short, with 10 bases between. For the CDR3, the DNA is TGTGCCAGCAGCCAAGGGGGGGGCAGTTCACCCCTCCACTTT. Encoded protein: CASSQGGGSSPLHF.

The rearrangement links TRBV4-3 to TRBJ2-5; 8 nucleotides align to TRBD2. Germline V gives CDR1 LGHNA, CDR2 YSLEER. Trimming cost V 1 base and J 5 bases; bases outside gene matches: 9. The CDR3 contains 16 residues. CDR3 sequence (DNA): TGCGCCAGCAGCCAAGGGAGCGGGGCTAGCGGGGAGACCCAGTACTTC. It yields the protein CASSQGSGASGETQYF.

The chain carries TRBV28 and TRBJ2-1, with TRBD2 identical over 7 bases. V lost 2 bases and J lost 9; bases outside the gene matches: 4. CDR3 size: 13 residues. The germline V gene has CDR1 MDHEN and CDR2 SYDVKM. Here the CDR3 reads CASSLGREIEQFF. DNA for the CDR3: TGTGCCAGCAGTTTAGGGAGGGAAATTGAGCAGTTCTTC.

This clone was detected a few times. The V gene is TRBV6-1, the J gene TRBJ2-1; D ambiguous. The CDR3 is 13 residues long. Germline CDR1 and CDR2: MNHNS and SASEGT. Trimming shortened V by 2 bases and J by 4 bases, and 6 bases separated the two germline ends. CDR3 loop: CASSEIAYNEQFF. The CDR3 region has the DNA TGTGCCAGCAGTGAAATAGCTTACAATGAGCAGTTCTTC.